This passage covers 10 T cell receptor beta chains from one sample sequenced in a study of human T cells and chemical hapten exposure. From the RACE reads, TCRdb called clonotypes with MiXCR, one entry per CDR3 protein. The profile shows 280,000 or so distinct CDR3 sequences, around 7% of them singletons. The sample's time point: pre-sensitization, week 0. As for treatment: therapeutic diphenylcyclopropenone sensitization with weekly scalp DPC. The material was whole blood, obtained in connection with sensitization to the hapten diphenylcyclopropenone (DPC). Source of these receptors: a man aged 18 to 29 with alopecia areata. Some clones in this sample may be carry-over from other donors' samples.

The gene calls are TRBV10-3 and TRBJ2-3, with TRBD1 identical over 9 bases. V lost 5 bases, J lost 3 bases, and 9 bases stayed unmatched. Germline values: CDR1 ENHRY, CDR2 SYGVKD. This CDR3 has 16 residues. The CDR3 reads CAISQNRGRITDTQYF. The CDR3 DNA follows: TGTGCCATCAGTCAGAACAGGGGGCGAATTACAGATACGCAGTATTTT.

The CDR3 DNA reads TGCGCCAGCAGCGTAGCCGGGACAAGCACTGAAGCTTTCTTT. It translates to CASSVAGTSTEAFF. V is TRBV5-1 and J is TRBJ1-1; a possible D gene is TRBD1 (6 bases). This CDR3 has 14 residues. The V end lost 4 bases, the J end lost 4 bases, and 14 bases lay between the germline ends. The germline V gene encodes CDR1 SGHRS and CDR2 YFSETQ.

This chain uses TRBV4-1 with TRBJ1-1; tentatively, D is TRBD1 (5 bases). Germline assignment: CDR1 MGHRA and CDR2 YSYEKL. V was clipped by 0 bases and J by 0 bases, with 11 bases between them. CDR3 length: 16 amino acids. The CDR3 protein is CASSQDRDAMNTEAFF. CDR3 nucleotides: TGCGCCAGCAGCCAAGACAGGGATGCAATGAACACTGAAGCTTTCTTT.

This clonotype has just a few counts. The chain uses TRBV18 and TRBJ1-5, with unresolved D. The CDR3 contains 12 residues. Germline V gene lookup returns CDR1 KGHSH and CDR2 LQKENI. Deletions cut 4 bases from V and 11 bases from J, with 12 bases between. CDR3 residues: CASSQGRETQHF. As DNA, the CDR3 is TGTGCCAGCTCACAGGGTAGGGAGACCCAGCATTTT. Using reference TRBV18 and TRBJ1-5 for the parts outside the CDR3, the full variable domain is NAGVMQNPRHLVRRRGQEARLRCSPMKGHSHVYWYRQLPEEGLKFMVYLQKENIIDESGMPKERFSAEFPKEGPSILRIQQVVRGDSAAYFCASSQGRETQHFGDGTRLSIL.

This clonotype occurred many times. V and J are TRBV4-2 and TRBJ2-5; TRBD2 matches 14 bases. V shed 4 bases, J shed 2 bases, and the junction held 9 bases outside the gene matches. Germline V gives CDR1 LGHNA, CDR2 YNFKEQ. The CDR3 spans 18 residues. CDR3 DNA: TGTGCCAGCAGCCCCGGGGGACTAGCGGGGGACCCGCAAGAGACCCAGTACTTC. It specifies CASSPGGLAGDPQETQYF.

The CDR3 DNA sequence: TGTGCCAGCAGTTGGACAGACCAAGAGACCCAGTACTTC. Its protein product is CASSWTDQETQYF. The chain combines TRBV27 with TRBJ2-5; tentatively, D is TRBD1 (6 bases). Germline assignment: CDR1 MNHEY and CDR2 SMNVEV (reference sequence). V lost 4 bases to trimming and J lost 0 bases, with 6 bases between them. The CDR3 extends over 13 amino acids.

V is TRBV6-2 or TRBV6-3 and J is TRBJ2-2, with a possible D match to TRBD1 (5 bases). The CDR3 is 15 amino acids. Deletions cut 4 bases from V and 7 bases from J, with 16 bases between. Germline V gene lookup returns CDR1 MNHEY and CDR2 SVGEGT. CDR3 nucleotide sequence: TGTGCCAGCAGTTCATCGGCAGCAGGGAACGGGGAGCTGTTTTTT. Protein product: CASSSSAAGNGELFF.

The chain recombines TRBV4-1 with TRBJ2-3, with D maybe TRBD1 (5 bases). Germline CDR1 and CDR2: MGHRA and YSYEKL. The CDR3 is 20 residues long. V shed 0 bases and J shed 3 bases, with 25 bases lying between them. The CDR3, as DNA: TGCGCCAGCAGCCAAGATACGGCAGGGTCAGGAACTCGACCAACAGATACGCAGTATTTT. Translating it yields CASSQDTAGSGTRPTDTQYF.

At least ten counts were recorded for this clonotype. The rearrangement links TRBV5-8 to TRBJ2-7; D ambiguous. Per germline, CDR1 SGHTS and CDR2 YDEGEE. V lost 0 bases and J lost 3, with 4 bases in between. CDR3 length: 12 residues. This CDR3 reads CASSLGNYEQYV. CDR3 nucleotide sequence: TGTGCCAGCAGCTTGGGAAACTACGAGCAGTACGTC.

This clonotype was picked up many times. J is TRBJ2-2 and V is TRBV5-1; D remains ambiguous. Germline loops: CDR1 SGHRS, CDR2 YFSETQ. V dropped 4 bases and J dropped 4 bases, with 17 bases sitting between them. The CDR3 covers 16 residues. The CDR3 DNA sequence: TGCGCCAGCAGCCCGAACCTAGTAGGCGGCACCGGGGAGCTGTTTTTT. Its translation: CASSPNLVGGTGELFF.